The entry that follows covers one T cell receptor (beta chain) sequence. What it binds is unknown. These data are taken from a study of tumor and adjacent non-tumor tissue in lung cancer. As for the study in general: The cohort had 12 adenocarcinoma, a couple of squamous cell and 1 small cell patients. Aged about 31 to 80 years, patients included 10 men and about five women with stage I to III disease. Study results and caveats: Tumor repertoires had a smaller top 100 clone share than normal lung. Compared with tumor, normal lung showed significantly lower TCR diversity.

RNA was extracted from bulk tissue without any cell sorting. More than 3 cm separated this lung sample from the edge of the tumor. V dropped 3 bases and J dropped 5 bases, with 16 bases sitting between them. From germline, CDR1 is SGDLS and CDR2 YYNGEE. This CDR3 is 15 amino acids long. Three rounds of nested PCR, following a modified ARM-PCR protocol, produced the TCRbeta library. TCRdb processed the multiplex PCR reads anew with MiXCR; each CDR3 protein has one entry. The data hold 55,000 to 65,000 distinct CDR3 sequences, with about 61% observed a single time. This TCR derives from a man in his 70s with non-small cell lung cancer. The sample comprised distant non-tumor lung tissue. The genes are TRBV9 and TRBJ2-3, with D hard to call. The CDR3 spells CASSADGRGIDTQYF. Here the CDR3 DNA reads TGTGCCAGCAGCGCGGACGGTCGTGGCATAGATACGCAGTATTTT.